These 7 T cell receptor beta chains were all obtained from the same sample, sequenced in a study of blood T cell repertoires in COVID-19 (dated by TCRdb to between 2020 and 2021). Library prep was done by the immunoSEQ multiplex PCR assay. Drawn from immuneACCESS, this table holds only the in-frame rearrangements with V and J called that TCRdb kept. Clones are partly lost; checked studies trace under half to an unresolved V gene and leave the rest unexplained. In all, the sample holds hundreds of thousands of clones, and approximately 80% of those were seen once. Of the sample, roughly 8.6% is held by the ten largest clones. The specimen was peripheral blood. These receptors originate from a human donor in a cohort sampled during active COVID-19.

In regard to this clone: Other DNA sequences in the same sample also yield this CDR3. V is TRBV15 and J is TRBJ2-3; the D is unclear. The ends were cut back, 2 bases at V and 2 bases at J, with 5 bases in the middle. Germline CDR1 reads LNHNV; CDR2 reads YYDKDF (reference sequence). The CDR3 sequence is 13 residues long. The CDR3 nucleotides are TGTGCCACCAGCAGATCCTTCACAGATACGCAGTATTTT. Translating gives CATSRSFTDTQYF.

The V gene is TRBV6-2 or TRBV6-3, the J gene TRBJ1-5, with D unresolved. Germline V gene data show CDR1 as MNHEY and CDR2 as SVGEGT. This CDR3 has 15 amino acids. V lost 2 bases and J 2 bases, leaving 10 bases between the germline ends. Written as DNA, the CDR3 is TGTGCCAGCAGTTACCCTCCCGGGGGCAATCAGCCCCAGCATTTT. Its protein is CASSYPPGGNQPQHF.

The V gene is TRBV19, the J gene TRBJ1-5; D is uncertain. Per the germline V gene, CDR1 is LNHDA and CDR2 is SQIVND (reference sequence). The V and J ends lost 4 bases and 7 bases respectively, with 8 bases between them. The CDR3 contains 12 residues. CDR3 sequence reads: CASSTLLQPQHF. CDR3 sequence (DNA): TGTGCCAGTAGTACCCTTTTACAGCCCCAGCATTTT.

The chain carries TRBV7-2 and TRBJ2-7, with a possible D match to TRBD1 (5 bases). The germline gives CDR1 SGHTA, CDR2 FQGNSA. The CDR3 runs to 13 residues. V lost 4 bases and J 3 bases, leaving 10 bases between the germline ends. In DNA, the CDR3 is TGTGCCAGCAGCTCCGGACACCTCTACGAGCAGTACTTC. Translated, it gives CASSSGHLYEQYF. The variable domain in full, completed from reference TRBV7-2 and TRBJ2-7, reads GAGVSQSPSNKVTEKGKDVELRCDPISGHTALYWYRQSLGQGLEFLIYFQGNSAPDKSGLPSDRFSAERTGGSVSTLTIQRTQQEDSAVYLCASSSGHLYEQYFGPGTRLTVT.

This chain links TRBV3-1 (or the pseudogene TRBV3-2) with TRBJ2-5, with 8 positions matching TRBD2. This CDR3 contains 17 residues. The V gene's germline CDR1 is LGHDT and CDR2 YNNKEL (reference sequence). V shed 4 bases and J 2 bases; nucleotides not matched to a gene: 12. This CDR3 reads CASSPPGVAGRQETQYF. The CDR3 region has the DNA TGTGCCAGCAGCCCGCCAGGGGTAGCGGGAAGGCAAGAGACCCAGTACTTC.

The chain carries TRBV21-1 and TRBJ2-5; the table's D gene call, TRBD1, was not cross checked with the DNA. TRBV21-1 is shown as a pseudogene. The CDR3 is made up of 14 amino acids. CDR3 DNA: TGTGCCAGCAGCGCCCAGGGGGCCCAAGAGACCCAGTACTTC. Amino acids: CASSAQGAQETQYF.

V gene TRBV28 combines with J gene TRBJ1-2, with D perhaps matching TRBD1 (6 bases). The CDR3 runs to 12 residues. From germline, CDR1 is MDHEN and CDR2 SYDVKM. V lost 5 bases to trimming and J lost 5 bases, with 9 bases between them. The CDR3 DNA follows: TGTGCCAGCAGTACGACAGGTTATGGCTACACCTTC. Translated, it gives CASSTTGYGYTF.